The 8 T cell receptor beta chains below all came from one sample that was sequenced in a study of PD-L1 blockade in urothelial cancer. The table came from immunoSEQ multiplex PCR; TCRdb's copy has only in-frame clones and leaves some out. The sample carries tens of thousands of clones, approximately 89% recorded once. Indicated time point: peripheral blood 6 weeks after treatment start. The source was PBMCs, collected around atezolizumab (anti-PD-L1) treatment. The receptor set was obtained from a woman at least 80 years old with urothelial cancer.

This chain joins TRBV6-1 and TRBJ2-1; 11 nucleotides line up with TRBD2. With 1 base clipped from V and 10 bases from J, the junction kept 6 bases outside the gene matches. Germline loops: CDR1 MNHNS, CDR2 SASEGT. The CDR3 sequence is 15 residues long. The CDR3 sequence is CASSEEGLAGREQFF. The CDR3 coding sequence is TGTGCCAGCAGTGAAGAAGGACTAGCGGGTCGCGAGCAGTTCTTC.

The chain employs TRBV7-3 and TRBJ2-2, with 12 bases that match TRBD2. J lost 4 bases, V lost 4 bases, and 7 bases had no gene match. Germline loops: CDR1 SGHTA, CDR2 FQGTGA. The CDR3 extends over 17 amino acids. CDR3 region: CASSSKTSGSITGELFF. In DNA form, the CDR3 reads TGTGCCAGCAGCTCAAAGACTAGCGGGAGTATCACCGGGGAGCTGTTTTTT.

V gene TRBV11-2 combines with J gene TRBJ2-7; D ambiguous. Trimming shortened V by 2 bases and J by 3 bases, and 5 bases separated the two germline ends. This CDR3 has 12 amino acids. Germline lookup yields CDR1 SGHAT and CDR2 FQNNGV. The CDR3 DNA sequence: TGTGCCAGCAGCTTACAGATCTACGAGCAGTACTTC. Protein: CASSLQIYEQYF.

This chain links TRBV5-1 with TRBJ1-4; D not resolved. Between the trimmed V and J ends, which lost 2 bases and 2 bases, there was a span of 10 bases. The germline CDR1 and CDR2 sequences are SGHRS and YFSETQ. This CDR3 contains 15 residues. The CDR3 region is CASSFEAGTNEKLFF. CDR3 sequence (DNA): TGCGCCAGCAGCTTTGAGGCCGGGACTAATGAAAAACTGTTTTTT.

This chain connects TRBV7-9 to TRBJ2-1; TRBD1 matches at 8 bases. CDR3 size: 12 residues. J was trimmed by 10 bases and V by 3 bases; bases with no gene match: 2. CDR1 and CDR2 (germline): SEHNR, FQNEAQ (reference sequence). CDR3 sequence reads: CASSLTGDEQFF. The CDR3 bases are TGTGCCAGCAGCTTGACAGGGGACGAGCAGTTCTTC.

This clone was counted once. The rearrangement uses TRBV2 and TRBJ1-1; 12 bases line up with TRBD1. The germline CDR1 and CDR2 sequences are SNHLY and FYNNEI. This CDR3 spans 17 amino acids. V was pared by 6 bases and J by 0 bases, with 8 bases of the junction left unmatched. The CDR3 here is CASSGDRGPGMNTEAFF. The CDR3 DNA is TGTGCCAGCAGCGGGGACAGGGGGCCTGGAATGAACACTGAAGCTTTCTTT.

V is TRBV29-1 and J is TRBJ2-2; 10 nucleotides agree with TRBD2. V dropped 7 bases and J dropped 5; count of bases not matched to a gene: 10. This CDR3 is 15 amino acids long. The V gene's germline CDR1 is SQVTM and CDR2 ANQGSEA. In DNA form, the CDR3 reads TGCAGCGGGGGGCTAGCGGGAGTTCGGACCGGGGAGCTGTTTTTT. This encodes CSGGLAGVRTGELFF.

This rearrangement joins TRBV11-2 to TRBJ2-2, with 7 bases fitting TRBD2. Trimming took 3 bases from V and 6 from J; bases not matched to a gene: 7. Per germline, CDR1 SGHAT and CDR2 FQNNGV. There are 15 residues in the CDR3. The CDR3 is CASSFSGSRPGELFF. CDR3 coding DNA: TGTGCCAGCAGCTTTAGCGGGTCTAGACCCGGGGAGCTGTTTTTT. Full variable domain (remainder filled in from reference TRBV11-2 and TRBJ2-2): EAGVAQSPRYKIIEKRQSVAFWCNPISGHATLYWYQQILGQGPKLLIQFQNNGVVDDSQLPKDRFSAERLKGVDSTLKIQPAKLEDSAVYLCASSFSGSRPGELFFGEGSRLTVL.